This T cell receptor beta chain was captured by sequencing in a study of T-cell reconstitution after alpha-beta-depleted transplantation in children. Comment on this clonotype: Its specificity is unknown.

CDR3 size: 14 residues. Germline V gene data show CDR1 as MDHEN and CDR2 as SYDVKM. Between the trimmed V and J ends, which lost 7 bases and 5 bases, there was a span of 15 bases. Unique molecular identifiers were incorporated into the prepared TCRbeta library. TCRdb reprocessed the PCR reads with MiXCR, giving one entry per CDR3 protein. The sample records about 98,000 distinct CDR3 sequences, less than 25% being singletons. Whole-study results and caveats: Among T cells one year after transplant, newly produced cells accounted for most counts and diversity. Expanded clones from the graft, numbering several hundred, reportedly supplied alpha-beta T cells about two months after transplant.

This receptor was taken from a boy between 2 and 10 years old with acute lymphoblastic leukemia, due to receive a stem cell transplant. Sequenced material: PBMCs, taken before TCRalphabeta/CD19-depleted stem cell transplant. V and J are TRBV28 and TRBJ1-5; D is uncertain. The CDR3 sequence is CASTIRGGDQPQHF. In nucleotides, the CDR3 is TGTGCCAGCACCATCCGCGGTGGGGATCAGCCCCAGCATTTT.